This T cell receptor beta chain was recovered during a study of STAT5B mutations in CD4+ large granular lymphocyte leukemia (dated by TCRdb to between 2022 and 2023). Concerning the study at large: Among healthy controls, the CDR3 'QG' motif was associated with a particular HLA allele. The study compared the TCRbeta repertoires of patients with CD4+ T-cell large granular lymphocyte leukemia against those of healthy blood donors. Flow cytometry performed on FACSCanto II or FACSVerse showed that the purified fractions had more than 95% purity among lymphocytes. What the work shows at the level of the full study, not this receptor alone: CD4-sorted patient repertoires appeared more clonal than healthy CD4+ repertoires, and this difference persisted after removing the putative leukemic clones. TRBV06-family usage was enriched among the top patient clones (8/27) compared with healthy controls (2/35). The main leukemic clonotypes were found to be private to each patient, although around 25% of the main leukemic clonotypes were detected at low frequency in the non-leukemic repertoires of other patients. The data were not HLA-matched, and the relatively small sample size could explain the higher clonality seen in CD4+ compared with CD8+ T-LGLL.

The healthy controls were some 36 blood donors, and the buffy coats of these donors were supplied by the Finnish Red Cross blood service. All TCR-sequenced material derived from peripheral blood: patient blood samples and healthy donor buffy coats. Ficoll-Hypaque gradient centrifugation was used to isolate peripheral blood mononuclear cells. Magnetic purification was used to isolate CD4+ cells from the buffy coats of the healthy controls. Genomic DNA was extracted with the Gentra Puregene Cell and Tissue kit and quantified on a Qubit 2.0 fluorometer. The immunoSEQ assay at survey resolution was applied to genomic DNA for sequencing of TCRbeta rearrangements. In the source study's methods: A lowest detectable productive clonotype frequency of 2.59 x 10-5 was observed in the TCR sequencing data. Analyses included only productive TCRbeta rearrangements, meaning complete and in-frame sequences. Clonality for each sample was calculated as Simpson clonality in the immunoSEQ Analyzer version 3.0. Clones were categorized by frequency as very rare, small, medium, large (1-20%) or hyperexpanded (>20%). OLGA 1.2.3 estimated generation probabilities, VDJtools produced V-gene circos plots, VDJdb was queried for specificities, and GLIPH identified CDR3 motifs. Imported from immuneACCESS, the table was reduced by TCRdb to in-frame sequences with V and J called. These copies leave out some clones; in studies compared against another copy, an unresolved V gene accounts for under half, and the cause of the remainder is not known. That table furnishes V, J and clone size, whereas the DNA furnished D and trimming. This sample is represented by about 33,000 clones; about 85% of them were singletons. The ten most abundant clones make up 3.4% of the sample.

From cysteine to phenylalanine, the CDR3 is 12 amino acids long. Only the CDR3 portion is preserved as DNA: 36 bases, with reading frame beginning at the first base. From V the trimming removes 8 bases and from J it removes 6 bases, while the gene matches leave 2 bases of the junction unaccounted for. CDR1 and CDR2 (MDHEN, SYDVKM) derive from the germline V gene. As regards this clone: Its antigen target is currently unknown. Qualities for individual bases were not recorded, and no much larger clone is one base off.

Sequencing was carried out using CD4+ T cells from blood buffy coats. The V and J genes are TRBV28 and TRBJ2-7, with TRBD1 matching 12 junction bases. This receptor was obtained from a human donor in good health. The DNA sequence is as follows: TGTGCCAGCGGGACAGGGGGCACCGAGCAGTACTTC. Translation gives CASGTGGTEQYF.